The rows below give T cell receptor beta chains drawn from one sample of a study of T cells and Merkel cell carcinoma outcomes. Sequenced by immunoSEQ multiplex PCR; TCRdb stores in-frame clones only, minus some. This sample has about 15,000 clones, with around 86% found just once. Material: tumor tissue from Merkel cell carcinoma. Receptors originate from a human donor with Merkel cell carcinoma. Both conserved end residues are part of each CDR3. The D gene is left open where the match is weak. Expanded clones get a size class; other rows say once, few or many, or leave the size out.

cdr3_aa: CASSDLTGPKTEQYF
cdr3_nt: TGTGCCAGCTCAGATCTCACCGGGCCCAAGACCGAGCAGTACTTC
j_call: TRBJ2-7
d_call: -
v_call: TRBV18
clone_size: -

cdr3_aa: CASSLKSGRADEQFF
cdr3_nt: TGTGCCAGCAGCTTAAAGAGCGGGAGGGCCGATGAGCAGTTCTTC
j_call: TRBJ2-1
d_call: TRBD2
v_call: TRBV7-3
clone_size: -

cdr3_aa: CATSSSGLAGLFSSYNEQFF
cdr3_nt: TGTGCCACCAGCTCCTCGGGACTAGCGGGGCTGTTTAGCTCCTACAATGAGCAGTTCTTC
j_call: TRBJ2-1
d_call: TRBD2
v_call: TRBV15
clone_size: -

cdr3_aa: CASRTVTDTQYF
cdr3_nt: TGTGCCAGCAGGACGGTCACAGATACGCAGTATTTT
j_call: TRBJ2-3
d_call: -
v_call: TRBV6-1
clone_size: once

cdr3_aa: CAGGTGHTQYF
cdr3_nt: TGCGCCGGCGGGACAGGACATACGCAGTATTTT
j_call: TRBJ2-3
d_call: TRBD1
v_call: TRBV10-2
clone_size: -

cdr3_aa: CSVVPGAVDTQYF
cdr3_nt: TGCAGCGTCGTTCCGGGGGCAGTAGATACGCAGTATTTT
j_call: TRBJ2-3
d_call: -
v_call: TRBV29-1
clone_size: -

cdr3_aa: CASSYDSGTGELFF
cdr3_nt: TGTGCCAGCAGTTACGACTCGGGGACCGGGGAGCTGTTTTTT
j_call: TRBJ2-2
d_call: -
v_call: TRBV6-5
clone_size: -

cdr3_aa: CASSYSWQVDLDEQFF
cdr3_nt: TGTGCCAGCAGTTACTCGTGGCAGGTTGACCTCGATGAGCAGTTCTTC
j_call: TRBJ2-1
d_call: -
v_call: TRBV6-6
clone_size: -

cdr3_aa: CASSLMTRETQYF
cdr3_nt: TGTGCCAGCAGTTTGATGACGCGGGAGACCCAGTACTTC
j_call: TRBJ2-5
d_call: -
v_call: TRBV28
clone_size: few

cdr3_aa: CASSDEAGINQETQYF
cdr3_nt: TGTGCCAGCAGTGATGAGGCGGGGATCAACCAAGAGACCCAGTACTTC
j_call: TRBJ2-5
d_call: -
v_call: TRBV2
clone_size: -